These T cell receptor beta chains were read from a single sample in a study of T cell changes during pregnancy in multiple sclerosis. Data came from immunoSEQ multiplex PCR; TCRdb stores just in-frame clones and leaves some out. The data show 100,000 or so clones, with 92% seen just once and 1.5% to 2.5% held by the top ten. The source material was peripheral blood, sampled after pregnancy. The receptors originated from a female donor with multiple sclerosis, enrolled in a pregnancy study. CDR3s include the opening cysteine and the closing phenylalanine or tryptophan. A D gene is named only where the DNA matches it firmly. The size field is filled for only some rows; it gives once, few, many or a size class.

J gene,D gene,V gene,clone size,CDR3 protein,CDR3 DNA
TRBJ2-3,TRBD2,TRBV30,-,CAWSQGLAGGPDTQYF,TGTGCCTGGAGCCAAGGACTAGCGGGAGGCCCCGATACGCAGTATTTT
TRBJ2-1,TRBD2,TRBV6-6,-,CASSYQGLAVNEQFF,TGTGCCAGCAGTTACCAGGGACTAGCGGTCAATGAGCAGTTCTTC
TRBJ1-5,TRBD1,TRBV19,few,CASSIGTHRGGNQPQHF,TGTGCCAGTAGTATTGGGACCCACAGGGGCGGCAATCAGCCCCAGCATTTT
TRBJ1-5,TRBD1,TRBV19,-,CASSIPPGQKNQPQHF,TGTGCCAGTAGTATCCCGCCGGGACAGAAGAATCAGCCCCAGCATTTT
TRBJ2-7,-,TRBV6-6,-,CASTGLVAYEQYF,TGTGCCAGCACCGGGTTGGTGGCCTACGAGCAGTACTTC
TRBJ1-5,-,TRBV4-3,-,CASSQDTPGRSNQPQHF,TGCGCCAGCAGCCAAGACACCCCAGGTCGTAGCAATCAGCCCCAGCATTTT
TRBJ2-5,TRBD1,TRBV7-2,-,CASSLLPRGPQETQYF,TGTGCCAGCAGCTTACTCCCTAGGGGGCCCCAAGAGACCCAGTACTTC
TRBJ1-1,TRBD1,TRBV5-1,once,CASNAGTGKTEAFF,TGCGCCAGCAACGCAGGGACAGGGAAGACTGAAGCTTTCTTT
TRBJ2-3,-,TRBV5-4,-,CASSLSGWGERTDTQYF,TGTGCCAGCAGCTTGTCGGGTTGGGGGGAACGCACAGATACGCAGTATTTT
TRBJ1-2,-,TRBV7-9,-,CASNDRGGSEYGYTF,TGTGCCAGCAACGACCGGGGAGGGAGTGAATATGGCTACACCTTC
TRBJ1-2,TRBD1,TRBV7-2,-,CASSLDRDYGYTF,TGTGCCAGCAGCTTGGACAGGGACTATGGCTACACCTTC
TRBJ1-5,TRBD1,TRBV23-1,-,CASSQNPGRGRLYSSNQPQHF,TGCGCCAGCAGTCAAAACCCCGGCAGGGGGCGACTATATTCGAGCAATCAGCCCCAGCATTTT
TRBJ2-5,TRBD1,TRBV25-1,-,CASSARQGVPKETQYF,TGTGCCAGCAGTGCCCGACAGGGAGTGCCTAAAGAGACCCAGTACTTC
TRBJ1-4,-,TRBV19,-,CASRFREGGSTNEKLFF,TGTGCCAGTAGATTTCGGGAGGGAGGCTCAACTAATGAAAAACTGTTTTTT
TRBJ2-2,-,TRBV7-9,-,CASSFTGHKTGELFF,TGTGCCAGCAGCTTTACGGGACATAAGACCGGGGAGCTGTTTTTT